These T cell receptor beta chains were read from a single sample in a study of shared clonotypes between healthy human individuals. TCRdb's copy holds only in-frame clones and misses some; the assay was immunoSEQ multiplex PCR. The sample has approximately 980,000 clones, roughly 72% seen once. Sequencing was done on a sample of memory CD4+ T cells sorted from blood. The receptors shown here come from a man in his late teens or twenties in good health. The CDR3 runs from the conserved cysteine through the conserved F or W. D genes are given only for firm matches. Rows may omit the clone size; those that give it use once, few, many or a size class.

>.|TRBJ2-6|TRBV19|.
TGTGCCAGTAGTCACCAGTCCCTCGGGGCCAACGTCCTGACTTTC
CASSHQSLGANVLTF
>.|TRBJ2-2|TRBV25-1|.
TGTGCCAGCAGTGGGGGGTACTTCAACACCGGGGAGCTGTTTTTT
CASSGGYFNTGELFF
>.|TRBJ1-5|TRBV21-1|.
TGTGCCAGCAGCAAAGGCCGAGACAGGGCTGGTCAGCCCCAGCATTTT
CASSKGRDRAGQPQHF
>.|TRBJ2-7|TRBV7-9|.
TGTGCCAGCAGCTTAGAATGGTACGAGCAGTACTTC
CASSLEWYEQYF
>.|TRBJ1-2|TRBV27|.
TGTGCCAGCAGTTTATTTAACCAGGGCTATGGCTACACCTTC
CASSLFNQGYGYTF
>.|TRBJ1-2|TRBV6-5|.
TGTGCCACCCACGCTAACTATGGCTACACCTTC
CATHANYGYTF
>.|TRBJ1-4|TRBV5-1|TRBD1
TGCGCCAGCAGCTTGGCCTCAGGACAGGGTAATGAAAAACTGTTTTTT
CASSLASGQGNEKLFF
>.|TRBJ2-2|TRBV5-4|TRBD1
TGTGCCAGCAGCTCCTCAGGACAGGGGGCTCGGACCGGGGAGCTGTTTTTT
CASSSSGQGARTGELFF
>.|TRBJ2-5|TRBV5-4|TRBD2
TGTGCCAGCAGCTTGGGGCAGCGGGAAGCAGAGACCCAGTACTTC
CASSLGQREAETQYF
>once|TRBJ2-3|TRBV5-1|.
TGCGCCAGCAGCTCCGGACCCCAAAGTGTCACAGATACGCAGTATTTT
CASSSGPQSVTDTQYF
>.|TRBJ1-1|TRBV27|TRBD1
TGTGCCAGCAGGAGGACAGGGCTGAACACTGAAGCTTTCTTT
CASRRTGLNTEAFF
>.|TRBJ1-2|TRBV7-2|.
TGTGCCAGCAGCTACCAGGGCGGAGATCATGGCTACACCTTC
CASSYQGGDHGYTF
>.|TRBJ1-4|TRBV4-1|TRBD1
TGCGCCAGCAGCCACGGACAGGGTGAAAAACTGTTTTTT
CASSHGQGEKLFF
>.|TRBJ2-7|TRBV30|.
TGTGCCTGGAGCAAAGGCGGGGCCCACTCCTACGAGCAGTACTTC
CAWSKGGAHSYEQYF
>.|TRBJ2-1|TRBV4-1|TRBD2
TGCGCCAGCAGCCAAGGGCCTGTGGGGGGGGGAGCCTACAATGAGCAGTTCTTC
CASSQGPVGGGAYNEQFF
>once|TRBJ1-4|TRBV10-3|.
TGTGCCATCAGTGAGTCTCGAGCAAAACTGTTTTTT
CAISESRAKLFF
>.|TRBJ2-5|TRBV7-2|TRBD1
TGTGCCAGCAGCTCGTGGACAGGGAGGGAGACCCAGTACTTC
CASSSWTGRETQYF
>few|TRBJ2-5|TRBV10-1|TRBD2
TGCGCCAGCAGCCAAACTAGCGCGGAGACCCAGTACTTC
CASSQTSAETQYF
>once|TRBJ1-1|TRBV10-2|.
TGCGCCAGCAGTGTAAATCTAGGGAACACTGAAGCTTTCTTT
CASSVNLGNTEAFF
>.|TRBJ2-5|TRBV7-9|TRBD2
TGTGCCAGCAGCCCGGGACTAGCGAGGGAGACCCAGTACTTC
CASSPGLARETQYF
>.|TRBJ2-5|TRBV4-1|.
TGCGCCAGCAGCCAAGTCGGAGATCTCCAGTACTTC
CASSQVGDLQYF
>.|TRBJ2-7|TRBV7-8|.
TGTGCCAGCAGCGTCAGGGGGGGGTCCTACGAGCAGTACTTC
CASSVRGGSYEQYF
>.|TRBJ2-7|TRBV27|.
TGTGCCAGCAGTGCGACACAGCAGGGGTCCCACGAGCAGTACTTC
CASSATQQGSHEQYF
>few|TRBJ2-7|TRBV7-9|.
TGTGCCAGCAGCTTAGATTACGGGGGTCTCTACTTC
CASSLDYGGLYF
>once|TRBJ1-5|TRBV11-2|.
TGTGCCAGCAGCTTCAGGGAGGCTCAGCCCCAGCATTTT
CASSFREAQPQHF
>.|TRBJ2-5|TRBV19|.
TGTGCCAGTAATGCGGGGACTTCTCAAAAGACCCAGTACTTC
CASNAGTSQKTQYF
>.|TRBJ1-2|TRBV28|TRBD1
TGTGCCAGCAGTTTACGGACAGGAGCTAACTATGGCTACACCTTC
CASSLRTGANYGYTF
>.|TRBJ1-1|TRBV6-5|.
TGTGCCAGCAGAGAGGGGGATTCGGACACTGAAGCTTTCTTT
CASREGDSDTEAFF
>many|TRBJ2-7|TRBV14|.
TGTGCCAGCAGCCACTTCCAGACATCCTACGAGCAGTACTTC
CASSHFQTSYEQYF
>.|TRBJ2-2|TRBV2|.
TGTGCCAGCAAGTCTCGGCCGAACACCGGGGAGCTGTTTTTT
CASKSRPNTGELFF
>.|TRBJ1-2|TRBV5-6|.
TGTGCCAGCAGCTTGTTGCAGGGGAACTATGGCTACACCTTC
CASSLLQGNYGYTF
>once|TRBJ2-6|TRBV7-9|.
TGTGCCAGCAGCTTAGAGGGGACTGGGGCCAACGTCCTGACTTTC
CASSLEGTGANVLTF
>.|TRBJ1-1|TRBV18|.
TGTGCCAGCTCACCAAAAGGGACCGCGAACACTGAAGCTTTCTTT
CASSPKGTANTEAFF
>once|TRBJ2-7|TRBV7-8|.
TGTGCCAGCAGCTTAGTGGGGGGAGGTTCCTACGAGCAGTACTTC
CASSLVGGGSYEQYF
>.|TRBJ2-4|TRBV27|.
TGTGCCAGCAGTTTAGGGGGTCGGAACATTCAGTACTTC
CASSLGGRNIQYF
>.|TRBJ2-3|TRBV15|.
TGTGCCACCAGCGGATACCTGCAGGACGCGGGCGGATTTACGCAGTATTTT
CATSGYLQDAGGFTQYF
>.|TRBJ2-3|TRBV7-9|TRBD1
TGTGCCAGCAGTTTTGGGACAGGGGTGCAAGATACGCAGTATTTT
CASSFGTGVQDTQYF
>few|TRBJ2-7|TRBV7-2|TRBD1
TGTGCCAGCAGCAGGGAGACAGGGGTCACCTACGAGCAGTACTTC
CASSRETGVTYEQYF
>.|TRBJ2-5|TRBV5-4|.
TGTGCCAGCAGCTTGGGGACAGCTCCTGAAGAGACCCAGTACTTC
CASSLGTAPEETQYF
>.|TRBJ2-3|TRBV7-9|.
TGTGCCAGCAGCTTAGTCCACGACTTGCTCGGCACAGATACGCAGTATTTT
CASSLVHDLLGTDTQYF
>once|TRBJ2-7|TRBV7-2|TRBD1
TGTGCCAGCAGCCAAAAGACAGGGTTGGGCGAGCAGTACTTC
CASSQKTGLGEQYF
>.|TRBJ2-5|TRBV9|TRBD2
TGTGCCAGCAGCCCGGGGGGTAGCGGGGGTCCCCAAGAGACCCAGTACTTC
CASSPGGSGGPQETQYF
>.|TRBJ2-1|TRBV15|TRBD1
TGTGCCACCAGCGTCGGACAGGGAGGCAATGAGCAGTTCTTC
CATSVGQGGNEQFF
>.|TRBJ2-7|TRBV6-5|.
TGTGCCAGCAGCCAAGAGGGGAGCGAGCAGTACTTC
CASSQEGSEQYF
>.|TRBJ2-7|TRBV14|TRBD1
TGTGCCAGCAGCCTCTTTTACGACAGGGGCTACGAGCAGTACTTC
CASSLFYDRGYEQYF
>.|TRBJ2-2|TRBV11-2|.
TGTGCCAGCAGCTTAGATCGGCTCCGCCCGGGGCGGGTCACCGGGGAGCTGTTTTTT
CASSLDRLRPGRVTGELFF
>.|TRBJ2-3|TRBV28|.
TGTGCCAGCAGGCGAGGACGATACTCGCAGTATTTT
CASRRGRYSQYF
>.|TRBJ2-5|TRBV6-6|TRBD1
TGTGCCAGCAACCCCCCCGGGACAGGGTCCGCGTACTTC
CASNPPGTGSAYF
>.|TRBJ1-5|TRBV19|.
TGTGCCAGTAGTATAGTGAATCAGCCCCAGCATTTT
CASSIVNQPQHF
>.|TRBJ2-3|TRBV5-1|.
TGCGCCAGCAGCTTGTCGGGCTTGGATACGCAGTATTTT
CASSLSGLDTQYF
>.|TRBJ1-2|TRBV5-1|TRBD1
TGCGCCAGCAGCTGGACAGGGGAAGACGGCTACACCTTC
CASSWTGEDGYTF
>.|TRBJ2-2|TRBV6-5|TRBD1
TGTGCCAGCAGTTACCAAGGCAGGGGGCTCGCCGGGGAGCTGTTTTTT
CASSYQGRGLAGELFF
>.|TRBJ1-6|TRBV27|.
TGTGCCAGCAGCCGCGGACCGATTACCTATAATTCACCCCTCCACTTT
CASSRGPITYNSPLHF